Listed here are 32 T cell receptor beta chains from one sample, sequenced in a study of cytomegalovirus exposure and HLA in healthy donors. The PCR contained 60 Vbeta and 13 Jbeta primers. TCRdb's table, derived via immunoSEQ multiplex PCR, lists solely in-frame clones and lacks some. The top ten clones hold roughly 21% of a sample with about 90,000 clones, about two thirds of them seen once. The sequenced sample consisted of PBMCs. The receptors derive from a woman between 50 and 59 years old in good health and CMV-seropositive.

This clone was observed a few times. The chain couples TRBV27 to TRBJ1-2; 7 bases fit TRBD1. The germline V gene has CDR1 MNHEY and CDR2 SMNVEV (reference sequence). This CDR3 contains 13 residues. V was pared by 8 bases and J by 2 bases, with 5 bases of the junction left unmatched. In nucleotides, the CDR3 is TGTGCCAGCCGACAGGGACGAAACTATGGCTACACCTTC. It encodes CASRQGRNYGYTF.

The chain combines TRBV6-4 with TRBJ2-6; 9 nucleotides line up with TRBD1. The germline V gene encodes CDR1 MRHNA and CDR2 SNTAGT. CDR3 length: 16 residues. Trimming at V came to 6 bases and at J to 0 bases, leaving 3 bases not matched to a gene. The CDR3 DNA reads as TGTGCCAGCAGAAGGACAGGGGACTCTGGGGCCAACGTCCTGACTTTC. As protein: CASRRTGDSGANVLTF.

The V call is TRBV18, the J call TRBJ1-4; D may be TRBD1 (6 bases). The germline V gene has CDR1 KGHSH and CDR2 LQKENI. This CDR3 spans 14 amino acids. V shed 4 bases and J shed 4 bases, with 10 bases lying between them. The CDR3 DNA follows: TGTGCCAGCTCACAGCGACAGGTTAATGAAAAACTGTTTTTT. Amino acid sequence: CASSQRQVNEKLFF.

This clone was seen more than once but under ten times. The rearrangement uses TRBV4-3 and TRBJ1-1, with TRBD1 matching 8 bases. From germline, CDR1 is LGHNA and CDR2 YSLEER. Trimming cost V 1 base and J 5 bases; bases outside gene matches: 3. The CDR3 contains 14 residues. CDR3 nucleotides: TGCGCCAGCAGCCAAGGACAGGGGATGACTGAAGCTTTCTTT. This gives the protein CASSQGQGMTEAFF.

This rearrangement joins TRBV7-6 to TRBJ1-1, with a weak D call TRBD1 (5 bases). The germline CDR1 and CDR2 sequences are SGHVS and FNYEAQ. The CDR3 spans 15 residues. Between the trimmed V and J ends, which lost 5 bases and 3 bases, there was a span of 16 bases. CDR3 in DNA: TGTGCCAGCAGCAAAAGACGGGGGGGGGACACTGAAGCTTTCTTT. It yields the protein CASSKRRGGDTEAFF.

The CDR3 loop reads CATSPTGSTDEQYF. The CDR3 DNA is TGTGCCACCAGCCCGACAGGGTCGACGGACGAGCAGTACTTC. The rearrangement joins TRBV15 to TRBJ2-7, with TRBD1 matching 7 bases. CDR3 length: 14 amino acids. Germline V gives CDR1 LNHNV, CDR2 YYDKDF (reference sequence). The junction had 9 bases not matched to a gene; V was cut back by 5 bases and J by 5 bases.

This chain connects TRBV13 to TRBJ1-4, with D unclear. V was shortened by 2 bases and J by 8 bases, with 9 bases between the two germline ends. CDR3 length: 13 amino acids. Germline loops: CDR1 PRHDT, CDR2 FYEKMQ (reference sequence). This CDR3 reads CASSLIGREKLFF. CDR3 DNA: TGTGCCAGCAGCTTAATCGGGAGGGAAAAACTGTTTTTT.

The chain employs TRBV29-1 and TRBJ2-3; 13 positions match TRBD2. This CDR3 region has 17 residues. CDR1 is SQVTM and CDR2 is ANQGSEA in the germline V gene. Trimming took 1 base from V and 0 from J; bases not matched to a gene: 4. CDR3 amino acids: CSVEVLAGGWSTDTQYF. Here the CDR3 DNA reads TGCAGCGTTGAAGTACTAGCGGGGGGGTGGAGCACAGATACGCAGTATTTT.

The chain carries TRBV7-3 and TRBJ2-3, with 14 bases fitting TRBD2. V was clipped by 5 bases and J by 4 bases; unmatched bases: 17. CDR1 SGHTA and CDR2 FQGTGA come from the germline V gene. The CDR3 covers 20 residues. In DNA, the CDR3 is TGTGCCAGCAGCCGACAGGGGAGACTAGCGGGGGGGCTAGGGGCAGATACGCAGTATTTT. Encoded protein: CASSRQGRLAGGLGADTQYF.

The chain joins TRBV30 to TRBJ2-7, with 8 bases fitting TRBD1. The CDR3 covers 12 residues. CDR1 is GTSNPN and CDR2 is SVGIG in the germline V gene (reference sequence). V trimming: 8 bases; J trimming: 2 bases; junction bases outside the gene matches: 5. Written as DNA, the CDR3 is TGTGCCCTGTCACAGGGGGCCTACGAGCAGTACTTC. This sequence encodes CALSQGAYEQYF.

This clone is judged large (0.1 to 1%). The chain has TRBV6-6 and TRBJ2-7; perhaps TRBD2 as D (5 bases). This CDR3 spans 13 amino acids. Germline loops: CDR1 MNHNY, CDR2 SVGAGI (reference sequence). Between the trimmed V and J ends, which lost 0 bases and 5 bases, there was a span of 8 bases. DNA of the CDR3: TGTGCCAGCAGTTACTCTGGGAGCGACGAGCAGTACTTC. This translates into CASSYSGSDEQYF.

This clone has ten or more counts. The chain employs TRBV7-9 and TRBJ2-1, with a tentative D call TRBD1 (6 bases). Trimming pared 6 bases from V and 15 bases from J, leaving 18 bases between. CDR1 is SEHNR and CDR2 is FQNEAQ in the germline V gene (reference sequence). The CDR3 contains 12 residues. As DNA, the CDR3 is TGTGCCAGCAGTCTAACAGGGATGCGAAGGTTCTTC. It yields the protein CASSLTGMRRFF.

The J gene is TRBJ2-1, the V gene TRBV7-9; 7 bases fit TRBD1. This CDR3 has 16 residues. With V trimmed by 5 bases and J by 1 base, 8 bases remained unmatched. Germline V lookup: CDR1 SEHNR, CDR2 FQNEAQ (reference sequence). The CDR3 sequence: CASSNIFRGSYNEQFF. The CDR3 DNA reads TGTGCCAGCAGCAATATATTCAGGGGGTCCTACAATGAGCAGTTCTTC.

The table lists this clone with a few counts. A read error may produce the germline difference seen at one junction end. The V gene is TRBV11-2, the J gene TRBJ2-2, with 7 bases matching TRBD2. CDR1 is SGHAT and CDR2 is FQNNGV in the germline V gene. The length of the CDR3 is 16 residues. The CDR3 is CASSPGLGYNTGELFF. The CDR3, as DNA: TGCGCCAGCAGCCCAGGACTAGGGTATAACACCGGGGAGCTGTTTTTT.

The chain has TRBV18 and TRBJ2-1; tentative D call: TRBD2 (5 bases). Trimming shortened V by 0 bases and J by 5 bases, and 11 bases separated the two germline ends. The CDR3 loop spans 15 amino acids. Germline V CDR1 and CDR2: KGHSH, LQKENI. CDR3 region: CASSPPNPGNNEQFF. The DNA for the CDR3 is TGTGCCAGCTCACCACCAAACCCGGGGAACAATGAGCAGTTCTTC. The variable domain in full, completed from reference TRBV18 and TRBJ2-1, reads NAGVMQNPRHLVRRRGQEARLRCSPMKGHSHVYWYRQLPEEGLKFMVYLQKENIIDESGMPKERFSAEFPKEGPSILRIQQVVRGDSAAYFCASSPPNPGNNEQFFGPGTRLTVL.

This chain links TRBV30 with TRBJ1-3; D possibly corresponds to TRBD1 (6 bases). Germline CDR1 GTSNPN, CDR2 SVGIG (reference sequence). CDR3 length: 15 residues. With 2 bases removed from V and 2 bases from J, the gap between germline ends came to 13 bases. The CDR3 sequence: CAWSSLRDTGNTIYF. CDR3 DNA sequence: TGTGCCTGGAGTTCACTCCGGGACACTGGAAACACCATATATTTT.

The chain combines TRBV6-5 with TRBJ1-2, with 9 bases identical to TRBD1. Germline values: CDR1 MNHEY, CDR2 SVGAGI. This CDR3 comprises 16 residues. Trimming took 4 bases from V and 4 from J; bases not matched to a gene: 10. The CDR3 reads CASSSPRTGAFYGYTF. The CDR3 DNA reads as TGTGCCAGCAGTTCTCCACGGACAGGGGCCTTCTATGGCTACACCTTC.

V usage is TRBV2 and J usage is TRBJ1-4; 7 bases align to TRBD1. Germline V lookup: CDR1 SNHLY, CDR2 FYNNEI. Trimming removed 5 bases from V and 5 bases from J; junction bases left unmatched: 8. The CDR3 loop spans 15 amino acids. CDR3 residues: CASSPRTGFNEKLFF. The CDR3 nucleotides read TGTGCCAGCAGTCCCCGGACAGGCTTCAATGAAAAACTGTTTTTT.

The chain uses TRBV11-2 and TRBJ2-5, with D possibly TRBD2 on 5 matching bases. There are 11 residues in the CDR3. Trimming removed 5 bases at V and 10 bases at J, with 11 bases between. The germline V gene encodes CDR1 SGHAT and CDR2 FQNNGV. CDR3 nucleotides: TGTGCCAGCAGCCCCCAGGAGGTCCAGTACTTC. Its translation: CASSPQEVQYF.

This chain joins TRBV28 and TRBJ1-5; 9 bases are a match to TRBD1. Germline CDR1 MDHEN, CDR2 SYDVKM. The CDR3 is made up of 14 amino acids. Trimming cost V 4 bases and J 7 bases; bases outside gene matches: 5. CDR3: CASSSGQGRQPQHF. CDR3 DNA: TGTGCCAGCAGTTCCGGACAGGGGAGACAGCCCCAGCATTTT.

The chain joins TRBV5-5 to TRBJ1-1, with 9 bases identical to TRBD1. V was pared by 4 bases and J by 7 bases, with 8 bases of the junction left unmatched. The CDR3 totals 14 residues. Per the germline V gene, CDR1 is SGHKS and CDR2 is YYEKEE (reference sequence). DNA of the CDR3: TGTGCCAGCAGCCTCAGGACAGGGGCTATTGAAGCTTTCTTT. As protein: CASSLRTGAIEAFF.

The J gene is TRBJ2-2, the V gene TRBV11-2, with 7 bases aligning to TRBD1. Germline assignment: CDR1 SGHAT and CDR2 FQNNGV. This CDR3 is 14 amino acids long. The ends lost 5 bases at V and 4 bases at J; junction bases unmatched: 4. The CDR3 region is CASSHPGGTGELFF. The CDR3 nucleotides are TGTGCCAGCAGCCACCCAGGGGGCACCGGGGAGCTGTTTTTT.

This chain links TRBV28 with TRBJ2-2, with 8 bases aligning to TRBD1. Trimming took 6 bases from V and 5 from J; bases not matched to a gene: 11. The CDR3 spans 16 residues. The germline gives CDR1 MDHEN, CDR2 SYDVKM. The CDR3 is CASRISDRGVTGELFF. Written as DNA, the CDR3 is TGTGCCAGCAGAATCTCCGACAGGGGAGTTACCGGGGAGCTGTTTTTT.

The genes are TRBV27 and TRBJ2-7, with TRBD1 as a possible D gene (6 bases). The germline V gene encodes CDR1 MNHEY and CDR2 SMNVEV (reference sequence). This CDR3 contains 16 residues. V was shortened by 5 bases and J by 4 bases, with 21 bases between the two germline ends. This chain's CDR3 is CASSPIEGVPGYEQYF. The CDR3 DNA follows: TGTGCCAGCAGTCCCATCGAGGGGGTTCCGGGGTACGAGCAGTACTTC.

The chain employs TRBV6-5 and TRBJ2-7; 8 bases agree with TRBD1. Trimming at V came to 2 bases and at J to 2 bases, leaving 8 bases not matched to a gene. Germline V lookup: CDR1 MNHEY, CDR2 SVGAGI. This CDR3 spans 16 amino acids. The CDR3 bases are TGTGCCAGCAGTTACGGGACTGGACAGGGACCCTACGAGCAGTACTTC. Amino acids: CASSYGTGQGPYEQYF.

The rearrangement uses TRBV18 and TRBJ2-2, with 11 bases lining up with TRBD2. The V gene's germline CDR1 is KGHSH and CDR2 LQKENI. V shed 8 bases and J 0 bases; nucleotides not matched to a gene: 2. This CDR3 region has 15 residues. CDR3 sequence: CASASGGPNTGELFF. The CDR3, as DNA: TGTGCCAGCGCTAGCGGGGGGCCGAACACCGGGGAGCTGTTTTTT.

The gene calls are TRBV7-9 and TRBJ1-6; D might be TRBD1 (5 bases). CDR1 is SEHNR, CDR2 FQNEAQ, per germline (reference sequence). The CDR3 contains 14 residues. Trimming took off 1 base at V and 7 bases at J, with 8 bases between the two ends. The CDR3 sequence is CASSLVAGNSPLHF. CDR3 DNA sequence: TGTGCCAGCAGCTTAGTAGCAGGGAATTCACCCCTCCACTTT.

The chain employs TRBV5-1 and TRBJ2-7; 7 nucleotides agree with TRBD1. This CDR3 contains 15 residues. CDR1 is SGHRS and CDR2 is YFSETQ in the germline V gene. The V gene end was trimmed by 4 bases and the J gene end by 2 bases; junction bases not matched to a gene: 9. CDR3 nucleotides: TGCGCCAGCAGCCCTCTTCTCGGACAGGCCTACGAGCAGTACTTC. Amino acids: CASSPLLGQAYEQYF.

Only a few counts were recorded for this clone. The chain couples TRBV27 to TRBJ2-7; 10 nucleotides line up with TRBD1. V lost 4 bases, J lost 5 bases, and 5 bases stayed unmatched. CDR3 size: 14 residues. In germline, CDR1 is MNHEY, CDR2 SMNVEV (reference sequence). For the CDR3, the DNA is TGTGCCAGCAGTTCGGACAGGGGGATTAACGAGCAGTACTTC. It specifies CASSSDRGINEQYF.

The J gene is TRBJ2-5, the V gene TRBV7-2, with D tentatively TRBD2 (6 bases). The CDR3 sequence is 15 residues long. CDR1 is SGHTA, CDR2 FQGNSA, per germline. V was pared by 5 bases and J by 1 base, with 14 bases between. The CDR3, as DNA: TGTGCCAGCAGCGCGGGGCTAGCGAGCCAAGAGACCCAGTACTTC. As protein: CASSAGLASQETQYF.

This rearrangement joins TRBV15 to TRBJ2-7; 10 positions match TRBD1. Unmatched junction bases numbered 6, after V lost 0 bases and J lost 4 bases. Germline V gene data show CDR1 as LNHNV and CDR2 as YYDKDF (reference sequence). The CDR3 has 16 amino acids. In DNA form, the CDR3 reads TGTGCCACCAGCAGAGAACTGACAGGGGGCGCATACGAGCAGTACTTC. It is translated as CATSRELTGGAYEQYF.

The V and J genes are TRBV27 and TRBJ2-1, with 10 bases aligning to TRBD2. The CDR3 totals 14 residues. CDR1 is MNHEY and CDR2 is SMNVEV in the germline V gene (reference sequence). Trimming took 7 bases from V and 10 from J; bases not matched to a gene: 10. The CDR3 sequence is CASTQAGGPGEQFF. CDR3 DNA sequence: TGTGCCAGCACCCAAGCGGGGGGGCCTGGAGAGCAGTTCTTC.